This T cell receptor beta chain stems from a study of cytomegalovirus exposure and HLA in healthy donors. This clone turned up a few times. 13 Jbeta primers and 60 Vbeta primers were used for the PCR. Only in-frame clones appear in the TCRdb table, and some are missing; sequencing was by immunoSEQ multiplex PCR. The table shows around 200,000 clones, with roughly 78% occurring only once. This CDR3 has 18 residues. With 0 bases clipped from V and 2 bases from J, the junction kept 8 bases outside the gene matches. Germline V CDR1 and CDR2: SGHTA, FQGNSA. The chain has TRBV7-2 and TRBJ2-7, with 12 bases fitting TRBD2. This TCR was sampled from a boy aged 5-17 years in good health and CMV-seronegative. The sequenced sample consisted of PBMCs. The CDR3 spells CASSLAVLAGGLPYEQYF. In DNA form, the CDR3 reads TGTGCCAGCAGCTTAGCGGTACTAGCGGGAGGACTACCCTACGAGCAGTACTTC.